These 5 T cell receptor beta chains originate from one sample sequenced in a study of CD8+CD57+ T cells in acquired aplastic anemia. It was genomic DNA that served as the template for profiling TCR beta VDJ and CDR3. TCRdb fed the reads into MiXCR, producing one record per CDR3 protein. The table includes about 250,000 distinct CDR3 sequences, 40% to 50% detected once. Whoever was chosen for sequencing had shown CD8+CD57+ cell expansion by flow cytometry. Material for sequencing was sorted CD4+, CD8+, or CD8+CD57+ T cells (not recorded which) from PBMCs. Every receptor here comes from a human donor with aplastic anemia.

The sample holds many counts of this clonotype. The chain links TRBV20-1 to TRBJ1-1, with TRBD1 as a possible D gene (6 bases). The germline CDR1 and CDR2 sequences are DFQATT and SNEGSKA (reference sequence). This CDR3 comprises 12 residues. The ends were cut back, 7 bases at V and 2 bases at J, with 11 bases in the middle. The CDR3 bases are TGCAGTGTTAGGACAGCCAACACTGAAGCTTTCTTT. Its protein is CSVRTANTEAFF.

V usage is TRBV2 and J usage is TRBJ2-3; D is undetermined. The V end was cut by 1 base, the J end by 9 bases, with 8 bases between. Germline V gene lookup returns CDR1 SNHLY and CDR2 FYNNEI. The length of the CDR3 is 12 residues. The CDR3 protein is CASSEGVSTQYF. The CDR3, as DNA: TGTGCCAGCAGTGAAGGCGTAAGCACGCAGTATTTT.

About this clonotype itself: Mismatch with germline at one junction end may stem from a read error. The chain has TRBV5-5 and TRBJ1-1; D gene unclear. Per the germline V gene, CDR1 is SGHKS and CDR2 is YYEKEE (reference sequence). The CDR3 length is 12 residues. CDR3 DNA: TGTGCCAGCAGCTTGGTTGGCACTGAAGCTCTCTTT. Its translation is CASSLVGTEALF.

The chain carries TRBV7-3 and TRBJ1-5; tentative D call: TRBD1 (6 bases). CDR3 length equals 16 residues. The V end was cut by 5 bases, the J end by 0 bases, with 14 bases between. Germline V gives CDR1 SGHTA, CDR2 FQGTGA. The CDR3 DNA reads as TGTGCCAGCAGCCCGGGGACATCTTATAGCAATCAGCCCCAGCATTTT. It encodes CASSPGTSYSNQPQHF. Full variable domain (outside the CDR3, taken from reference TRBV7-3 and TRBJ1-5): GAGVSQTPSNKVTEKGKYVELRCDPISGHTALYWYRQSLGQGPEFLIYFQGTGAADDSGLPNDRFFAVRPEGSVSTLKIQRTERGDSAVYLCASSPGTSYSNQPQHFGDGTRLSIL.

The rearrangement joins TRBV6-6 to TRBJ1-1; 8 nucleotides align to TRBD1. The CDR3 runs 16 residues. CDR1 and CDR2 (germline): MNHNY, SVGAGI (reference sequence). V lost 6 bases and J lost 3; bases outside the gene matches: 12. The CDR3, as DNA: TGTGCCAGCAGCAGGGGGCGTCATGTCGCGGACACTGAAGCTTTCTTT. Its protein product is CASSRGRHVADTEAFF.